This passage covers 13 T cell receptor beta chains from one sample sequenced in a study of post-analysis software for immune sequencing data. The study's findings and limits: Roughly five TRBV segments appeared more often in patients than in controls, and TRBV5-6, TRBV5-1 and TRBV20-1 were among these.

Unique molecular identifiers featured in each of the TCR beta cDNA libraries. Each CDR3 protein is one row after TCRdb ran MiXCR on the PCR reads. In the table there are some 240,000 distinct CDR3 sequences, 35% to 40% of which are singletons. Which antigens these TCRs recognize remains unknown. The sequencing sample was made of blood. These receptors were collected from a girl under 18 with multiple sclerosis.

DNA of the CDR3: TGTGCCAGCAGCACAAGACAGCCTTCGAGTACTGAAGCTTTCTTT. This sequence encodes CASSTRQPSSTEAFF. The V and J genes are TRBV7-3 and TRBJ1-1, with D perhaps TRBD1 (5 bases). Germline V CDR1 and CDR2: SGHTA, FQGTGA. This CDR3 region has 15 residues. Trimming pared 5 bases from V and 5 bases from J, leaving 18 bases between.

This clonotype was detected many times. The chain is built from TRBV15 and TRBJ2-1; unclear D gene. CDR3 length equals 16 residues. Germline V gene lookup returns CDR1 LNHNV and CDR2 YYDKDF (reference sequence). V gave up 0 bases and J gave up 0 bases, with 9 bases separating them. Here the CDR3 DNA reads TGTGCCACCAGCAGAGAACGGCGGAGCTCCTACAATGAGCAGTTCTTC. Protein sequence: CATSRERRSSYNEQFF.

CDR3 nucleotide sequence: TGCGCCAGCACCCCAGGACAGGGGGCACCCCTGCAAGAGACCCAGTACTTC. Translation: CASTPGQGAPLQETQYF. V usage is TRBV4-1 and J usage is TRBJ2-5, with 11 bases lining up with TRBD1. Germline CDR1 MGHRA, CDR2 YSYEKL. CDR3 length: 17 residues. J lost 2 bases, V lost 7 bases, and 12 bases had no gene match.

This clonotype appeared once. The chain uses TRBV27 and TRBJ2-5; TRBD2 is a possible D gene (5 bases). Trimming left V 5 bases short and J 6 bases short, with 16 bases between. Germline V gives CDR1 MNHEY, CDR2 SMNVEV (reference sequence). This CDR3 comprises 14 residues. This CDR3 reads CASSPTGVGQTQYF. CDR3 sequence (DNA): TGTGCCAGCAGTCCCACCGGGGTGGGCCAGACCCAGTACTTC.

This chain connects TRBV6-2 or TRBV6-3 to TRBJ1-1; D not resolved. Germline V gives CDR1 MNHEY, CDR2 SVGEGT. Trimming left V 6 bases short and J 6 bases short, with 14 bases between. The CDR3 consists of 13 residues. Here the CDR3 DNA reads TGTGCCAGCAGCCTGTTCCAGTCAGCTGAAGCTTTCTTT. It codes for CASSLFQSAEAFF.

The chain carries TRBV12-5 and TRBJ2-2, with a possible D match to TRBD1 (6 bases). Trimming stripped 1 base from V and 3 bases from J, with 9 bases between. The CDR3 consists of 15 residues. The germline gives CDR1 LGHNT, CDR2 FRNRAP. CDR3 DNA sequence: TGTGCTAGTGGTTTGGGGACAGTTTACACCGGGGAGCTGTTTTTT. Its protein product is CASGLGTVYTGELFF.

This clonotype was seen ten or more times. V and J are TRBV5-1 and TRBJ2-4, with 7 nucleotides matching TRBD1. Germline CDR1 SGHRS, CDR2 YFSETQ. After removal of 5 bases from V and 5 bases from J, the junction contained 4 bases not matched to a gene. The CDR3 has 13 amino acids. The CDR3 DNA follows: TGCGCCAGCAGTGACAGGGTCCAAAACATTCAGTACTTC. It is translated as CASSDRVQNIQYF.

This clonotype was seen a handful of times. The chain couples TRBV5-1 to TRBJ1-1; D is unresolved. The CDR3 length is 13 residues. Trimming cost V 2 bases and J 4 bases, with 9 bases left between them. Germline V lookup: CDR1 SGHRS, CDR2 YFSETQ. The CDR3 DNA sequence: TGCGCCAGCAGCTTCGTGGGAAGCACTGAAGCTTTCTTT. Its translation: CASSFVGSTEAFF.

This sequence joins TRBV2 and TRBJ2-4; D is unresolved. Trimming cost V 3 bases and J 0 bases, with 12 bases left between them. Germline V CDR1 and CDR2: SNHLY, FYNNEI. CDR3 length: 16 residues. The CDR3 sequence: CASSDLWSLAKNIQYF. CDR3 DNA: TGTGCCAGCAGTGATTTGTGGTCCCTAGCCAAAAACATTCAGTACTTC.

The rearrangement links TRBV10-3 to TRBJ2-1; TRBD1 matches 8 bases. The CDR3 has 14 amino acids. Germline V gene lookup returns CDR1 ENHRY and CDR2 SYGVKD. Trimming removed 9 bases from V and 6 bases from J; junction bases left unmatched: 10. This CDR3 is CAIGQGASLNEQFF. DNA of the CDR3: TGTGCCATTGGACAGGGTGCATCCCTCAATGAGCAGTTCTTC.

The chain employs TRBV7-7 and TRBJ1-1, with D perhaps TRBD1 (5 bases). Germline V gives CDR1 SSHAT, CDR2 FNYEAQ (reference sequence). This CDR3 contains 14 residues. V was shortened by 5 bases and J by 1 base, with 11 bases between the two germline ends. The CDR3 region is CASSPMGENTEAFF. CDR3 DNA sequence: TGTGCCAGCAGCCCAATGGGGGAGAACACTGAAGCTTTCTTT.

This clonotype appeared many times. This chain connects TRBV29-1 to TRBJ2-3; 7 bases align to TRBD1. V lost 4 bases, J lost 2 bases, and 6 bases stayed unmatched. CDR3 size: 14 residues. Per the germline V gene, CDR1 is SQVTM and CDR2 is ANQGSEA. CDR3 region: CSVGRTGPTDTQYF. Here the CDR3 DNA reads TGCAGCGTTGGACGGACAGGCCCCACAGATACGCAGTATTTT.

This clonotype was observed many times. J is TRBJ2-1 and V is TRBV28; 7 bases match TRBD2. After removal of 6 bases from V and 5 bases from J, the junction contained 13 bases not matched to a gene. From germline, CDR1 is MDHEN and CDR2 SYDVKM. The CDR3 runs 16 residues. The CDR3 spells CASRISVAGANNEQFF. In DNA, the CDR3 is TGTGCCAGCAGAATCTCGGTGGCGGGAGCGAACAATGAGCAGTTCTTC.